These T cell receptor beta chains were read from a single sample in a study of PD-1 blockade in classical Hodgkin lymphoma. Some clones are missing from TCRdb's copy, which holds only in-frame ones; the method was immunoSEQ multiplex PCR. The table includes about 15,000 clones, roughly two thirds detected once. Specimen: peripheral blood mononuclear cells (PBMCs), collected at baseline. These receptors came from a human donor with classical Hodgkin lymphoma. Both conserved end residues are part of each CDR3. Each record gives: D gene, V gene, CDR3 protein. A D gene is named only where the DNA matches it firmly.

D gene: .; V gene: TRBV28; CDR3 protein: CASSLTWTGRGYTF
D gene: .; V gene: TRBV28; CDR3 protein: CASSFEYRGLSEQYF
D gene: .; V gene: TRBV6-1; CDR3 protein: CASSDPSVGDTQYF
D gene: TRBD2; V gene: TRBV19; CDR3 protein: CASSNRRSSGPPDEQYF
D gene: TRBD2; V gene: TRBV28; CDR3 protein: CASFPGTSYNEQFF
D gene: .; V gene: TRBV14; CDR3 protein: CASSQVRPDTQYF
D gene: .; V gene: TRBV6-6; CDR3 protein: CASSYKLQDLQAFF
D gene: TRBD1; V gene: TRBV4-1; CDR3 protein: CASSQEGTGTYEQYF
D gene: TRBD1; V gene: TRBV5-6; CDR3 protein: CASSSGQGTYYEQYF
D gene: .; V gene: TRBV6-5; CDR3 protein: CASRYRAGGTDTQYF
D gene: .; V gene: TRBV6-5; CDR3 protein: CASSFPDPGTSGYTF
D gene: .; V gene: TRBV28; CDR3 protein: CASSLYGRGTSTGELFF
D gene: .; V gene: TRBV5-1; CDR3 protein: CASSTGLGYEQYF
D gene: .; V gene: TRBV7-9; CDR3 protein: CASSLEGWYEQYF
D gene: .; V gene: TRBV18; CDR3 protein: CASSPPDGASSYNEQFF
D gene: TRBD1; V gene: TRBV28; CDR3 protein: CASSEDRASDTQYF
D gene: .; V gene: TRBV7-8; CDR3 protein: CASSLEVALSSYEQYF
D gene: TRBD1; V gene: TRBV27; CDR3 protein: CASSLGQGLENSPLHF
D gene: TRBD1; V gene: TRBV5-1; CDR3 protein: CASSYGQGAGYGYTF
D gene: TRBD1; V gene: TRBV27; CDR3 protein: CASSLIRGAGGIYEQYF
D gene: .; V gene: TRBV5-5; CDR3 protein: CASSANASQWNGYTF
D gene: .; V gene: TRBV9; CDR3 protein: CASSVGKGETYEQYF
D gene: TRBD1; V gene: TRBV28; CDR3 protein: CASSLYTGDVFGNQPQHF
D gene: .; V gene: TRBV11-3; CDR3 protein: CASSFQGGSEQYF
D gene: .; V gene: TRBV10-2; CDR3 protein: CASSDSRHSYEQYF
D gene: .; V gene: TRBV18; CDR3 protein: CASSQLDSYEQYF
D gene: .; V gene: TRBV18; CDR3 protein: CATYQEDSYTNTGELFF
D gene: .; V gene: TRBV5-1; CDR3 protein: CASSSSSTSVYNEQFF
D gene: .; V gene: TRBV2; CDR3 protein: CASSEGQSYGYTF